This entry lists 14 T cell receptor beta chains sequenced from one sample in a study of blood T cell repertoires in COVID-19. Measured with immunoSEQ multiplex PCR; TCRdb has only the in-frame clones, and not every one. The table records 30,000 to 40,000 clones, around four fifths of them present only once. The sequenced sample was peripheral blood. Source of these receptors: a man aged 45 to 65 with active COVID-19.

Here the CDR3 reads CASSVVAGDNYEQYF. The CDR3 DNA reads TGTGCCAGTAGCGTGGTAGCGGGGGATAACTACGAGCAGTACTTC. The chain uses TRBV19 and TRBJ2-7; TRBD2 aligns across 9 bases. Per the germline V gene, CDR1 is LNHDA and CDR2 is SQIVND (reference sequence). The V and J ends lost 6 bases and 3 bases, in that order; junction bases with no gene match: 9. This CDR3 region has 15 residues.

This clone was seen just once. The chain joins TRBV5-6 to TRBJ2-7, with 8 nucleotides matching TRBD2. Germline CDR1 SGHDT, CDR2 YYEEEE. The CDR3 has 16 residues. Germline trimming cut 4 bases from V and 1 base from J; bases unmatched to any gene: 10. CDR3 DNA sequence: TGTGCCAGCAGCCCGGGGGGGAACGGAAGATCCTACGAGCAGTACTTC. Translation gives CASSPGGNGRSYEQYF.

This chain joins TRBV5-1 and TRBJ2-4; the D gene is possibly TRBD2 (5 bases). CDR3 length equals 17 residues. Germline CDR1 SGHRS, CDR2 YFSETQ. V lost 0 bases and J lost 0, with 13 bases in between. DNA for the CDR3: TGCGCCAGCAGCTTGGCCGTGGGCCGGGGAGCCAAAAACATTCAGTACTTC. Translated, it gives CASSLAVGRGAKNIQYF.

V is TRBV7-9 and J is TRBJ2-1; a possible D gene is TRBD2 (7 bases). CDR1 and CDR2 from the germline V gene are SEHNR and FQNEAQ (reference sequence). Trimming stripped 11 bases from V and 5 bases from J, with 19 bases between. This CDR3 is 14 amino acids long. The CDR3 DNA follows: TGTGCCGGGGTGTGGGGGGGCCCGGACAATGAGCAGTTCTTC. Translation: CAGVWGGPDNEQFF.

The V call is TRBV27, the J call TRBJ2-1; D might be TRBD1 (6 bases). Trimming pared 3 bases from V and 3 bases from J, leaving 21 bases between. Germline CDR1 MNHEY, CDR2 SMNVEV (reference sequence). The CDR3 has 18 residues. The CDR3: CASSFSAGRGQHYNEQFF. The CDR3 nucleotides are TGTGCCAGCAGTTTCTCGGCGGGCCGGGGACAACACTACAATGAGCAGTTCTTC.

This clone was observed a handful of times. V gene TRBV4-2 combines with J gene TRBJ2-7; 8 bases match TRBD2. This CDR3 comprises 14 residues. Looked up from germline, CDR1 is LGHNA and CDR2 is YNFKEQ. V was pared by 5 bases and J by 2 bases, with 5 bases of the junction left unmatched. This CDR3 is CASSGRGAAYEQYF. CDR3 in DNA: TGTGCCAGCAGCGGGCGGGGGGCGGCCTACGAGCAGTACTTC.

The gene calls are TRBV9 and TRBJ2-1; a weak D match, TRBD2 (5 bases). The CDR3 has 16 residues. Germline V gene data show CDR1 as SGDLS and CDR2 as YYNGEE. Trimming removed 4 bases from V and 4 bases from J, with 18 bases in between. In DNA, the CDR3 is TGTGCCAGCAGCCCCGTCGGGCTAGCTCTGTACAATGAGCAGTTCTTC. Protein product: CASSPVGLALYNEQFF.

The CDR3 sequence: CASSRGQGGNNSPLHF. Written as DNA, the CDR3 is TGCGCCAGCAGCCGGGGACAGGGAGGCAATAATTCACCCCTCCACTTT. The chain uses TRBV4-1 and TRBJ1-6; 9 nucleotides agree with TRBD1. The J segment lost 5 bases and the V segment lost 4 bases, leaving 6 bases of the junction unmatched. CDR3 length equals 16 residues. From germline, CDR1 is MGHRA and CDR2 YSYEKL.

J is TRBJ2-3 and V is TRBV5-4, with TRBD2 identical over 7 bases. The CDR3 runs 15 residues. V shed 2 bases, J shed 2 bases, and the junction held 5 bases outside the gene matches. Germline CDR1 and CDR2: SGHNT and YYREEE (reference sequence). The chain's CDR3 is CASSFDGGNTDTQYF. The CDR3 bases are TGTGCCAGCAGCTTTGACGGGGGGAACACAGATACGCAGTATTTT.

This clone was counted between two and nine times. The rearrangement uses TRBV4-1 and TRBJ2-1; 12 bases agree with TRBD2. This CDR3 has 17 residues. J gave up 7 bases and V 4 bases, and 11 bases lay outside the gene matches. The germline V gene has CDR1 MGHRA and CDR2 YSYEKL. This CDR3 reads CASSPLPLAGGTNEQFF. In DNA, the CDR3 is TGCGCCAGCAGCCCACTCCCCCTAGCGGGGGGGACTAATGAGCAGTTCTTC.

V is TRBV5-1 and J is TRBJ2-2; perhaps TRBD1 as D (6 bases). Germline V gives CDR1 SGHRS, CDR2 YFSETQ. This CDR3 is 16 amino acids long. With 4 bases removed from V and 5 bases from J, the gap between germline ends came to 18 bases. CDR3 in DNA: TGCGCCAGCAGCCCTCAGAACGGACAGCTAACCGGGGAGCTGTTTTTT. This sequence encodes CASSPQNGQLTGELFF.

The chain employs TRBV14 and TRBJ1-2; 7 bases map to TRBD1. Germline CDR1 reads SGHDN; CDR2 reads FVKESK. The V gene end was trimmed by 4 bases and the J gene end by 4 bases; junction bases not matched to a gene: 9. This CDR3 region has 15 residues. The CDR3 here is CASSRKVDRSYGYTF. CDR3 in DNA: TGTGCCAGCAGCCGCAAAGTGGACAGGAGCTATGGCTACACCTTC.

V usage is TRBV28 and J usage is TRBJ2-7; the D gene is possibly TRBD2 (6 bases). The CDR3 covers 14 residues. Germline V CDR1 and CDR2: MDHEN, SYDVKM. Between the trimmed V and J ends, which lost 7 bases and 3 bases, there was a span of 16 bases. CDR3: CASTGGIGDYEQYF. CDR3 nucleotide sequence: TGTGCCAGCACCGGGGGAATTGGGGACTACGAGCAGTACTTC.

This chain connects TRBV11-3 to TRBJ2-3, with D possibly matching TRBD1 (6 bases). V was pared by 3 bases and J by 0 bases, with 10 bases between. The CDR3 loop spans 15 amino acids. Germline V CDR1 and CDR2: SGHNT, YENEEA. The chain's CDR3 is CASSFMDSSTDTQYF. For the CDR3, the DNA is TGTGCCAGCAGCTTTATGGACAGTAGCACAGATACGCAGTATTTT.